The 4 T cell receptor beta chains below come from one sample, sequenced in a study of blood T cell repertoires in COVID-19. Sequencing used immunoSEQ multiplex PCR; TCRdb keeps in-frame clones, though not all of them. This table holds some 230,000 clones, 85% to 90% found once. Sequences were obtained from peripheral blood. The receptors were gathered from a woman aged 45-65 years with COVID-19, enrolled during active disease.

The J gene is TRBJ1-6, the V gene TRBV30, with TRBD1 as a possible D gene (5 bases). V lost 4 bases and J lost 6, with 13 bases in between. This CDR3 has 14 amino acids. CDR1 is GTSNPN, CDR2 SVGIG, per germline (reference sequence). CDR3 nucleotides: TGTGCCTGGACTCAGGTGACAGTTAATTCACCCCTCCACTTT. Protein sequence: CAWTQVTVNSPLHF. Full variable domain (rest looked up from reference TRBV30 and TRBJ1-6): SQTIHQWPATLVQPVGSPLSLECTVEGTSNPNLYWYRQAAGRGLQLLFYSVGIGQISSEVPQNLSASRPQDRQFILSSKKLLLSDSGFYLCAWTQVTVNSPLHFGNGTRLTVT.

This clone was detected only once. The chain joins TRBV7-2 to TRBJ1-1, with TRBD1 matching over 7 bases. The ends lost 5 bases at V and 8 bases at J; junction bases unmatched: 11. The germline gives CDR1 SGHTA, CDR2 FQGNSA. The CDR3 is 14 residues long. Here the CDR3 reads CASSLPGQEGEAFF. In DNA form, the CDR3 reads TGTGCCAGCAGCCTTCCCGGACAGGAGGGGGAAGCTTTCTTT. The full variable domain, its missing parts supplied by reference TRBV7-2 and TRBJ1-1, is GAGVSQSPSNKVTEKGKDVELRCDPISGHTALYWYRQSLGQGLEFLIYFQGNSAPDKSGLPSDRFSAERTGGSVSTLTIQRTQQEDSAVYLCASSLPGQEGEAFFGQGTRLTVV.

The CDR3 here is CAWSITGGGETQYF. The DNA for the CDR3 is TGTGCCTGGAGTATCACAGGGGGCGGAGAGACCCAGTACTTC. This sequence joins TRBV30 and TRBJ2-5, with 9 bases fitting TRBD1. Germline values: CDR1 GTSNPN, CDR2 SVGIG (reference sequence). V was clipped by 2 bases and J by 4 bases; unmatched bases: 5. The CDR3 is made up of 14 amino acids.

The rearrangement links TRBV5-6 to TRBJ2-1; D may be TRBD1 (6 bases). CDR1 is SGHDT, CDR2 YYEEEE, per germline. V was clipped by 0 bases and J by 0 bases, with 10 bases between them. The length of the CDR3 is 16 residues. CDR3 sequence: CASSLERGSSYNEQFF. The CDR3, as DNA: TGTGCCAGCAGCTTGGAAAGGGGGAGCTCCTACAATGAGCAGTTCTTC.